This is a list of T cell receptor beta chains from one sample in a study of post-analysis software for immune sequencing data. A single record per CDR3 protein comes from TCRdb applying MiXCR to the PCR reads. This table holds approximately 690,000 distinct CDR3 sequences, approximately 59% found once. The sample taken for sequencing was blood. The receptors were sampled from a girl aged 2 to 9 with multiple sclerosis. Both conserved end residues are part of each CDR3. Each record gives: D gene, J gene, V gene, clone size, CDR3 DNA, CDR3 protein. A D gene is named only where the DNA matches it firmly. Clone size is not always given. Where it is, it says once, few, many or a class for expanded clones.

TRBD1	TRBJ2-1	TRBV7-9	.	TGTGCCAGCAGCTTTACCGGGACAGGGTGGGGGAGCTCCTACAATGAGCAGTTCTTC	CASSFTGTGWGSSYNEQFF
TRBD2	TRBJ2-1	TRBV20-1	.	TGCAGTGCTAGAGATACAGCGGGAGGGCCAGAGCAGTTCTTT	CSARDTAGGPEQFF
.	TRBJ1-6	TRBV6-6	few	TGTGCCAGCAGTTACCAGCTAGACTCCTATAATTCACCCCTCCACTTT	CASSYQLDSYNSPLHF
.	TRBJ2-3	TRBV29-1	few	TGCAGCGTTGACGGCGTCGGAGACGGGGGAGATACGCAGTATTTT	CSVDGVGDGGDTQYF
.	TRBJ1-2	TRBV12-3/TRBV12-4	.	TGTGCCAGCAGTTTGGGGAAGTTGGGCTACACCTTC	CASSLGKLGYTF
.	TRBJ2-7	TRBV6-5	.	TGTGCCGCCGGAAACTCCTACGAGCAGTACTTC	CAAGNSYEQYF
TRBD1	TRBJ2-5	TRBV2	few	TGTGCCGGGGAGGCACAGGGGGTCGAGACCCAGTACTTC	CAGEAQGVETQYF
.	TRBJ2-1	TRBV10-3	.	TGTGCCATCAGTGAATCTAGCGATGAGCAGTTCTTC	CAISESSDEQFF
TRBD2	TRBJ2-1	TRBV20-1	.	TGCAGTGCTAGAGGACTAGCGGGAGGGCATGAGCAGTTCTTC	CSARGLAGGHEQFF
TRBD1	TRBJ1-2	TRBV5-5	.	TGTGCCAGCAGCTTGGAGGGGGCGTCGGTCGCTGGTGGCTACACCTTC	CASSLEGASVAGGYTF
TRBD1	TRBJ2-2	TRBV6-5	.	TGTGCCAGCAGTTACTCGACAGGGGCGGGCACCGGGGAGCTGTTTTTT	CASSYSTGAGTGELFF
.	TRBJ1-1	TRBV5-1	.	TGCGCCAGCAGCTGGGAACAGGGACCCACTGAAGCTTTCTTT	CASSWEQGPTEAFF
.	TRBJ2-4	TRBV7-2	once	TGTGTCAGCAGCTCCCGAGGCGACATTCAGTACTTC	CVSSSRGDIQYF
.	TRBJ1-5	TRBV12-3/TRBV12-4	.	TGTGCCAGCAGTCGATTAGGGGCGATGGATGGTCAGCCCCAGCATTTT	CASSRLGAMDGQPQHF
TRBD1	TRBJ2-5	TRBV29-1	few	TGCAGCGTAACCGGGGGACAGGGGGCAGCAGAGACCCAGTACTTC	CSVTGGQGAAETQYF
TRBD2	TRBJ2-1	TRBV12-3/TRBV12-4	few	TGTGCCAGCAGTTTTGCGGGAGGGCCCCATGAGCAGTTCTTC	CASSFAGGPHEQFF
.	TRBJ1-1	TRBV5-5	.	TGTGCCAGCAGCTTAATCGTTAAGGACAGCGAAGCTTTCTTT	CASSLIVKDSEAFF
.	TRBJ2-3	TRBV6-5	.	TGTGCCAGCAGTTACTCTTACGGATACACAGATACGCAGTATTTT	CASSYSYGYTDTQYF
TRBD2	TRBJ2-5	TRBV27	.	TGTGCCAGCAGTTTATCGTGGCTAGCGGGGGGTCCCCAAGAGACCCAGTACTTC	CASSLSWLAGGPQETQYF
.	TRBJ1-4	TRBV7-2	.	TGTGCCAACAGCATCTTTGGGGATCCCCTGTTTTTT	CANSIFGDPLFF
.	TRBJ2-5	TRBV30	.	TGTGCCTGGAGTGTATACGAAGCGGCGGGGTGGGAGACCCAGTACTTC	CAWSVYEAAGWETQYF
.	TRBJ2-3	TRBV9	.	TGTGCCAGCAGCGTGGGGCTCAACACAGATACGCAGTATTTT	CASSVGLNTDTQYF
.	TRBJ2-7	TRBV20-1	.	TGCAGTGCTAGAATGGCGGCTAGCCGCGCCTACGAGCAGTACTTC	CSARMAASRAYEQYF
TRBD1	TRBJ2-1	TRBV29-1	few	TGCAGCGTTGATCGACAGGGGGGCAATGAGCAGTTCTTC	CSVDRQGGNEQFF
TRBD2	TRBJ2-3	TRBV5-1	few	TGCGCCAGCAGCTTGGGACTAGCGGGGGCTACCGGGACAGATACGCAGTATTTT	CASSLGLAGATGTDTQYF
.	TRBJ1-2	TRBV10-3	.	TGTGCCATCAGTGATGGGGAAGGGCGGAATGGCTACACCTTC	CAISDGEGRNGYTF
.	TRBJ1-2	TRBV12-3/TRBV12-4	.	TGTGCCAGCAGTCCTCTACAGGGAAGGAGAGGCTACACCTTC	CASSPLQGRRGYTF
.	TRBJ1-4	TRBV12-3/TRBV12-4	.	TGTGCCAGCAGACAGGGTTTAAGCGAAAAACTGTTTTTT	CASRQGLSEKLFF
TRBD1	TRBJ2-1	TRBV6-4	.	TGTGCCAGCAGTGACTCCGGGACAGGGGATCACAATGAGCAGTTCTTC	CASSDSGTGDHNEQFF
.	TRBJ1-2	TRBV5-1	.	TGCGCCAGCGGACGGGATGGCTATGGCTACACCTTC	CASGRDGYGYTF
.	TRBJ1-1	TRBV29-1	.	TGCAGCGTTGACTTAGATAGGGGACTTGAAGCTTTCTTT	CSVDLDRGLEAFF
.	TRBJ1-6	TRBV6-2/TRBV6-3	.	TGTGCCAGCAGACAGGATGCGGGCTCACCCCTCCACTTT	CASRQDAGSPLHF
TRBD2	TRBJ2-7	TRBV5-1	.	TGCGCCAGCAGCTTGACTAGCGGGGTTTACGAGCAGTACTTC	CASSLTSGVYEQYF
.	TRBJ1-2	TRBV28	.	TGTGCCAGCAGTCCCCGGGCAGTCCAATCCTATGGCTACACCTTC	CASSPRAVQSYGYTF